The present T cell receptor beta chain was sequenced within a study of glioma-infiltrating T cells. Study-level findings and limits: A blood CDR3 motif signature was depleted in highly divergent patients. Tissue-blood divergence was below expectation in non-neoplastic patients, above in gliomas. Tissue and blood shared very few CDR3 sequences.

On this clonotype: The antigen remains undetermined.

TCR alpha and beta CDR3 regions were amplified from RNA using iRepertoire nested multiplex PCR. Tissue mRNA or PBMC total RNA, roughly 90-400 ng, went into one-step reverse transcription and amplification. TCRdb reprocessed the multiplex PCR reads via MiXCR and lists one record per CDR3 protein. The sample yields 300,000 to 450,000 distinct CDR3 sequences, 35% to 45% seen once. The sequence derives from a human donor with low-grade glioma or glioblastoma, undergoing nonglioma brain surgery, or in good health (not recorded which). The sample taken for sequencing was glioma tissue, nonneoplastic brain tissue, or PBMCs (not recorded which).

CDR3 sequence: CASSPLPTSGWGTQYF. CDR3 DNA sequence: TGTGCCAGCTCTCCTCTACCGACTAGCGGCTGGGGTACGCAGTATTTT. V gene TRBV18 combines with J gene TRBJ2-3; 9 positions agree with TRBD2. This CDR3 has 16 residues. V was clipped by 6 bases and J by 8 bases; unmatched bases: 15. Germline V gene lookup returns CDR1 KGHSH and CDR2 LQKENI.